Presented here are 23 T cell receptor beta chains from one specimen sequenced in a study of cytomegalovirus exposure and HLA in healthy donors. Researchers ran the PCR with 60 Vbeta and 13 Jbeta primers. Sequencing was performed with immunoSEQ multiplex PCR; in TCRdb, only in-frame clones are kept and a portion is missing. The repertoire includes hundreds of thousands of clones, roughly two thirds of them detected once, and approximately 2.1% sits in the top ten. Sequencing used PBMCs. The receptors stem from a female donor in good health and CMV-seronegative.

The chain couples TRBV2 to TRBJ2-2; 9 bases are a match to TRBD1. Germline CDR1 and CDR2: SNHLY and FYNNEI. The CDR3 loop spans 18 amino acids. V dropped 3 bases and J dropped 6; count of bases not matched to a gene: 14. The CDR3 here is CASSEVTPGTGRSGELFF. CDR3 bases: TGTGCCAGCAGTGAGGTTACCCCGGGGACAGGGCGATCCGGGGAGCTGTTTTTT.

V is TRBV7-7 and J is TRBJ2-1; 7 nucleotides agree with TRBD2. This CDR3 is built from 15 residues. Germline V gene sequence: CDR1 SSHAT, CDR2 FNYEAQ (reference sequence). Trimming cost V 2 bases and J 6 bases; bases outside gene matches: 7. The CDR3 DNA follows: TGTGCCAGCAGCTTAACTAGGGACTACCTCAATGAGCAGTTCTTC. It specifies CASSLTRDYLNEQFF.

This clone was detected only a few times. The CDR3 bases are TGTGCCAGCAGTGGACAGGGAGGCACTGAAGCTTTCTTT. This encodes CASSGQGGTEAFF. The genes are TRBV25-1 and TRBJ1-1; 7 positions match TRBD1. This CDR3 is built from 13 residues. Germline values: CDR1 MGHDK, CDR2 SYGVNS. The ends lost 4 bases at V and 4 bases at J; junction bases unmatched: 3.

The chain links TRBV2 to TRBJ1-3, with a tentative D call TRBD1 (5 bases). V lost 6 bases to trimming and J lost 0 bases, with 12 bases between them. Germline V CDR1 and CDR2: SNHLY, FYNNEI. CDR3 length: 15 residues. CDR3 region: CASRTMGLSGNTIYF. The DNA of the CDR3 is TGTGCCAGCAGGACCATGGGGCTCTCTGGAAACACCATATATTTT. Complete variable domain (other parts from reference TRBV2 and TRBJ1-3): EPEVTQTPSHQVTQMGQEVILRCVPISNHLYFYWYRQILGQKVEFLVSFYNNEISEKSEIFDDQFSVERPDGSNFTLKIRSTKLEDSAMYFCASRTMGLSGNTIYFGEGSWLTVV.

This chain links TRBV28 with TRBJ2-7; 10 bases line up with TRBD1. Germline V CDR1 and CDR2: MDHEN, SYDVKM. V was clipped by 2 bases and J by 6 bases; unmatched bases: 10. The CDR3 is 16 amino acids. CDR3 sequence reads: CASSLPGTGDVGEQYF. For the CDR3, the DNA is TGTGCCAGCAGTTTACCGGGGACAGGGGACGTGGGCGAGCAGTACTTC. Combining the CDR3 with reference TRBV28 and TRBJ2-7 gives the whole variable domain DVKVTQSSRYLVKRTGEKVFLECVQDMDHENMFWYRQDPGLGLRLIYFSYDVKMKEKGDIPEGYSVSREKKERFSLILESASTNQTSMYLCASSLPGTGDVGEQYFGPGTRLTVT.

The chain employs TRBV4-1 and TRBJ2-3, with 7 bases identical to TRBD1. The CDR3 has 16 residues. Trimming at V came to 1 base and at J to 1 base, leaving 5 bases not matched to a gene. In germline, CDR1 is MGHRA, CDR2 YSYEKL. The CDR3 nucleotides are TGCGCCAGCAGCCAAGGACAGGGTTCGGGCACAGATACGCAGTATTTT. The encoded protein is CASSQGQGSGTDTQYF.

The rearrangement links TRBV5-1 to TRBJ2-7; 13 bases fit TRBD2. Trimming removed 2 bases from V and 4 bases from J; junction bases left unmatched: 6. The length of the CDR3 is 16 residues. CDR1 is SGHRS and CDR2 is YFSETQ in the germline V gene. The CDR3 loop is CASSLGLAGDGYEQYF. CDR3 nucleotide sequence: TGCGCCAGCAGCTTAGGACTAGCGGGAGATGGGTACGAGCAGTACTTC.

The V and J genes are TRBV7-7 and TRBJ2-2; 8 bases agree with TRBD1. Germline trimming cut 3 bases from V and 7 bases from J; bases unmatched to any gene: 4. This CDR3 has 14 residues. Per germline, CDR1 SSHAT and CDR2 FNYEAQ (reference sequence). CDR3 loop: CASSLTGVGGELFF. The DNA of the CDR3 is TGTGCCAGCAGCTTGACAGGGGTTGGCGGGGAGCTGTTTTTT.

J is TRBJ1-1 and V is TRBV19; D call uncertain. Trimming removed 3 bases from V and 4 bases from J, with 9 bases in between. Germline V lookup: CDR1 LNHDA, CDR2 SQIVND (reference sequence). The CDR3 is 13 amino acids. The CDR3 is CASSIGQATEAFF. CDR3 nucleotides: TGTGCCAGTAGTATTGGGCAGGCCACTGAAGCTTTCTTT.

J is TRBJ2-2 and V is TRBV5-1; 9 bases line up with TRBD2. The CDR3 has 16 residues. With V trimmed by 0 bases and J by 5 bases, 5 bases remained unmatched. CDR1 and CDR2 from the germline V gene are SGHRS and YFSETQ. The CDR3 region is CASSLVLAGSTGELFF. The CDR3 DNA sequence: TGCGCCAGCAGCTTGGTCCTAGCGGGAAGTACCGGGGAGCTGTTTTTT. Full variable domain (rest looked up from reference TRBV5-1 and TRBJ2-2): KAGVTQTPRYLIKTRGQQVTLSCSPISGHRSVSWYQQTPGQGLQFLFEYFSETQRNKGNFPGRFSGRQFSNSRSEMNVSTLELGDSALYLCASSLVLAGSTGELFFGEGSRLTVL.

This clone was found a few times. V is TRBV5-1 and J is TRBJ2-7; D is perhaps TRBD2 (6 bases). Looked up from germline, CDR1 is SGHRS and CDR2 is YFSETQ. This CDR3 has 13 residues. Trimming cost V 6 bases and J 3 bases, with 13 bases left between them. The CDR3 reads CASTRDSNYEQYF. CDR3 sequence (DNA): TGCGCCAGCACGAGGGACTCAAACTACGAGCAGTACTTC.

This sequence joins TRBV4-1 and TRBJ2-7; 7 bases are a match to TRBD2. V shed 3 bases and J 4 bases; nucleotides not matched to a gene: 9. The CDR3 loop spans 15 amino acids. CDR1 is MGHRA, CDR2 YSYEKL, per germline. CDR3 amino acids: CASSQSGTGLYEQYF. Written as DNA, the CDR3 is TGCGCCAGCAGCCAGAGCGGGACTGGATTATACGAGCAGTACTTC.

The V call is TRBV5-1, the J call TRBJ2-7; D perhaps matches TRBD1 (6 bases). The CDR3 runs to 13 residues. The germline V and J ends were trimmed by 3 bases and 1 base, with 8 bases remaining between them. Germline V lookup: CDR1 SGHRS, CDR2 YFSETQ. The CDR3 loop reads CASSWTESYEQYF. CDR3 DNA: TGCGCCAGCAGCTGGACAGAGTCCTACGAGCAGTACTTC. The full variable domain, its missing parts supplied by reference TRBV5-1 and TRBJ2-7, is KAGVTQTPRYLIKTRGQQVTLSCSPISGHRSVSWYQQTPGQGLQFLFEYFSETQRNKGNFPGRFSGRQFSNSRSEMNVSTLELGDSALYLCASSWTESYEQYFGPGTRLTVT.

This clone was picked up one time. This chain links TRBV11-2 with TRBJ2-1, with 7 bases lining up with TRBD1. Germline CDR1 and CDR2: SGHAT and FQNNGV. This CDR3 has 16 amino acids. Trimming cost V 1 base and J 3 bases; bases outside gene matches: 6. CDR3 loop: CASSLGGGKVYNEQFF. The CDR3 nucleotides read TGTGCCAGCAGCTTAGGAGGGGGCAAGGTCTACAATGAGCAGTTCTTC.

The count of this clone is one. This chain joins TRBV29-1 and TRBJ2-3; 9 bases agree with TRBD2. The V gene end was trimmed by 5 bases and the J gene end by 3 bases; junction bases not matched to a gene: 9. The CDR3 length is 15 residues. Germline lookup yields CDR1 SQVTM and CDR2 ANQGSEA. CDR3 sequence reads: CSVLRLAGATDTQYF. CDR3 DNA sequence: TGCAGCGTTTTGAGGTTAGCGGGAGCAACAGATACGCAGTATTTT.

The genes are TRBV7-2 and TRBJ2-7, with D possibly TRBD1 on 6 matching bases. Germline V gene lookup returns CDR1 SGHTA and CDR2 FQGNSA. CDR3 length: 15 amino acids. The V end lost 3 bases, the J end lost 1 base, and 13 bases lay between the germline ends. This CDR3 reads CASSFHYRGSYEQYF. CDR3 nucleotide sequence: TGTGCCAGCAGCTTCCATTATAGGGGGTCCTACGAGCAGTACTTC. Full variable domain (remainder filled in from reference TRBV7-2 and TRBJ2-7): GAGVSQSPSNKVTEKGKDVELRCDPISGHTALYWYRQSLGQGLEFLIYFQGNSAPDKSGLPSDRFSAERTGGSVSTLTIQRTQQEDSAVYLCASSFHYRGSYEQYFGPGTRLTVT.

The CDR3 nucleotides read TGTGCCAGCAGCTTAAGACAGGGATTTTACGAGCAGTACTTC. Protein product: CASSLRQGFYEQYF. The chain carries TRBV11-2 and TRBJ2-7; TRBD1 matches 7 bases. J gave up 4 bases and V 2 bases, and 5 bases lay outside the gene matches. The CDR3 has 14 residues. CDR1 SGHAT and CDR2 FQNNGV come from the germline V gene.

CDR3 nucleotide sequence: TGTGCCAGCAGACCCGGTGCGGGTCCTTACAATGAGCAGTTCTTC. Protein: CASRPGAGPYNEQFF. The chain links TRBV6-6 to TRBJ2-1, with a possible D match to TRBD2 (5 bases). Germline loops: CDR1 MNHNY, CDR2 SVGAGI (reference sequence). The CDR3 runs to 15 residues. Trimming left V 6 bases short and J 4 bases short, with 16 bases between.

The genes are TRBV30 and TRBJ1-2, with D maybe TRBD1 (5 bases). The CDR3 loop spans 16 amino acids. Germline V CDR1 and CDR2: GTSNPN, SVGIG (reference sequence). Trimming cost V 8 bases and J 3 bases, with 25 bases left between them. The CDR3 spells CANHRQGKLVYYGYTF. The CDR3 nucleotides read TGTGCCAACCACCGGCAGGGCAAATTAGTCTACTATGGCTACACCTTC.

The chain couples TRBV10-3 to TRBJ1-2; D gene uncertain. V was shortened by 8 bases and J by 4 bases, with 17 bases between the two germline ends. Germline-derived CDR1 and CDR2 are ENHRY and SYGVKD. The CDR3 totals 14 residues. The CDR3 DNA is TGTGCCATCCTAGATCCCGAATCCCCCTATGGCTACACCTTC. Residues: CAILDPESPYGYTF.

Only a few counts were recorded for this clone. J is TRBJ1-4 and V is TRBV5-6, with a possible D match to TRBD1 (6 bases). Germline loops: CDR1 SGHDT, CDR2 YYEEEE. Trimming stripped 4 bases from V and 4 bases from J, with 14 bases between. The length of the CDR3 is 15 residues. The CDR3 bases are TGTGCCAGCAGCCCCCAGACAGGACATAATGAAAAACTGTTTTTT. Translating gives CASSPQTGHNEKLFF.

V usage is TRBV19 and J usage is TRBJ2-7, with D possibly TRBD2 on 5 matching bases. In germline, CDR1 is LNHDA, CDR2 SQIVND (reference sequence). The length of the CDR3 is 14 residues. The V end was cut by 0 bases, the J end by 1 base, with 7 bases between. The CDR3 DNA sequence: TGTGCCAGTAGTATAGATGGAGGTTCCTACGAGCAGTACTTC. Translated: CASSIDGGSYEQYF.

The chain is built from TRBV27 and TRBJ2-1; 16 bases agree with TRBD2. Per germline, CDR1 MNHEY and CDR2 SMNVEV (reference sequence). The CDR3 contains 16 residues. V dropped 2 bases and J dropped 9; count of bases not matched to a gene: 4. CDR3 amino acids: CASSLGGLAGGSEQFF. The CDR3 bases are TGTGCCAGCAGTTTAGGGGGACTAGCGGGAGGGAGTGAGCAGTTCTTC.